This T cell receptor (beta chain) was observed in a study of cytomegalovirus exposure and HLA in healthy donors. This clone is a singleton in its sample. Antigen unknown. The PCR ran on 60 Vbeta and 13 Jbeta primers. Measured with immunoSEQ multiplex PCR; TCRdb has only the in-frame clones, and not every one. The table lists some 94,000 clones, approximately 71% of them singletons, with approximately 2.7% in the top ten. The CDR3 runs 13 residues. Trimming took off 4 bases at V and 8 bases at J, with 15 bases between the two ends. Per germline, CDR1 SGDLS and CDR2 YYNGEE. Findings and caveats of the study: Clonal expansion was found to be greater in HLA-associated TCR beta chains than in equally common others in a later analysis. A few chains linked to CMV were shown in vitro to be specific for CMV antigens. In a later analysis, V- and J-gene trimming of beta chains associated with a DCLRE1C missense variant, replicated independently.

This sequence was found in a man over 45 in good health and CMV-seronegative. The source material was PBMCs. V usage is TRBV9 and J usage is TRBJ1-2; D is possibly TRBD1 (5 bases). This chain's CDR3 is CASSLGGWYGYTF. The CDR3 nucleotides read TGTGCCAGCAGCCTTGGGGGGTGGTACGGCTACACCTTC.